This entry lists 14 T cell receptor beta chains sequenced from one sample in a study of T-cell memory formation after mild COVID-19 (dated by TCRdb to the early 2020s). Preparation of the library involved 5' RACE. Instrument used: Illumina NovaSeq 6000. TCRdb cleaned the public reads at Q25 with fastp, built clones with MiXCR and kept in-frame beta chains. Under each unique CDR3 protein, matching rows form one entry showing the most common genes and DNA. The sample table shows just under 350,000 distinct CDR3 sequences, and 10% to 15% are seen once. Of the sample, 20% to 25% falls within the top ten clones. The sample taken for sequencing was PBMCs or a T cell subset sorted from them (not recorded which). Receptors originate from a man aged 18 to 30 who had mild COVID-19 (a few samples of this study predate the infection). The sample titles of this study are shuffled in the database, so cell type and time point are left out; the donor was told from shared clones.

This chain uses TRBV11-2 with TRBJ2-1, with D possibly TRBD2 on 7 matching bases. Germline V gene sequence: CDR1 SGHAT, CDR2 FQNNGV. The V end lost 1 base, the J end lost 7 bases, and 17 bases lay between the germline ends. The CDR3 is 16 amino acids. CDR3 sequence reads: CASSLGPRGAGNEQFF. The DNA of the CDR3 is TGTGCCAGCAGCTTAGGTCCCCGGGGGGCGGGGAATGAGCAGTTCTTC. Together with reference TRBV11-2 and TRBJ2-1, the CDR3 gives the full variable domain: EAGVAQSPRYKIIEKRQSVAFWCNPISGHATLYWYQQILGQGPKLLIQFQNNGVVDDSQLPKDRFSAERLKGVDSTLKIQPAKLEDSAVYLCASSLGPRGAGNEQFFGPGTRLTVL.

This clonotype was seen only a few times. An end of the junction differs from the germline gene, which may be a read error. This chain connects TRBV6-6 to TRBJ1-2, with 10 positions matching TRBD1. Per germline, CDR1 MNHNY and CDR2 SVGAGI (reference sequence). The CDR3 spans 14 residues. The CDR3 sequence: CASNLSPSLGTGVF. The DNA for the CDR3 is TGTGCCAGCAATCTCTCCCCCTCCCTAGGGACAGGGGTCTTC.

This chain connects TRBV5-8 to TRBJ1-2; the match to TRBD1 covers 10 bases. The CDR3 is 13 residues long. CDR1 SGHTS and CDR2 YDEGEE come from the germline V gene. The ends lost 6 bases at V and 4 bases at J; junction bases unmatched: 3. The CDR3 is CASTGQGLYGYTF. CDR3 sequence (DNA): TGTGCCAGCACGGGACAGGGGCTCTATGGCTACACCTTC.

This clonotype was observed a few times. The chain couples TRBV12-3 or TRBV12-4 to TRBJ2-1; 7 bases are a match to TRBD1. The CDR3 loop spans 15 amino acids. Trimming removed 2 bases from V and 5 bases from J; junction bases left unmatched: 6. The CDR3 spells CASSLSAQGNNEQFF. In DNA form, the CDR3 reads TGTGCCAGCAGTTTAAGCGCACAGGGGAACAATGAGCAGTTCTTC.

This clonotype came up a few times. The rearrangement uses TRBV6-5 and TRBJ1-2; 7 nucleotides line up with TRBD1. The germline V gene has CDR1 MNHEY and CDR2 SVGAGI. The CDR3 is 14 residues long. Trimming at V came to 4 bases and at J to 7 bases, leaving 9 bases not matched to a gene. DNA of the CDR3: TGTGCCAGCAGTTCTCAGGGGGGTTCGGGTGGCTACACCTTC. Translating it yields CASSSQGGSGGYTF.

The rearrangement joins TRBV4-1 to TRBJ1-6; 9 bases are shared with TRBD1. The V and J ends lost 4 bases and 9 bases, in that order; junction bases with no gene match: 4. This CDR3 has 14 amino acids. CDR1 and CDR2 from the germline V gene are MGHRA and YSYEKL. CDR3 nucleotide sequence: TGCGCCAGCAGCCCCGGGACAGGGATTTCACCCCTCCACTTT. Its protein is CASSPGTGISPLHF.

The chain recombines TRBV9 with TRBJ1-2; possible D gene TRBD1, 5 bases. Germline loops: CDR1 SGDLS, CDR2 YYNGEE. This CDR3 contains 14 residues. V was pared by 4 bases and J by 4 bases, with 14 bases between. CDR3 residues: CASSLTGTTYGYTF. The CDR3 nucleotides read TGTGCCAGCAGCTTAACCGGGACTACCTATGGCTACACCTTC.

Ten or more counts support this clonotype. V and J are TRBV29-1 and TRBJ2-2; the D is unclear. Germline CDR1 SQVTM, CDR2 ANQGSEA. The ends were cut back, 7 bases at V and 1 base at J, with 7 bases in the middle. The length of the CDR3 is 12 residues. CDR3 DNA sequence: TGCAGCGCCCGTCGGAACACCGGGGAGCTGTTTTTT. Amino acids: CSARRNTGELFF.

The chain combines TRBV9 with TRBJ2-7; no firm D call. Germline CDR1 is SGDLS and CDR2 is YYNGEE. V lost 0 bases, J lost 3 bases, and 16 bases lay in between. This CDR3 region has 16 residues. CDR3 sequence: CASSVAPKNHSYEQYF. In DNA, the CDR3 is TGTGCCAGCAGCGTAGCCCCGAAAAATCACAGCTACGAGCAGTACTTC.

This chain links TRBV7-9 with TRBJ1-5, with TRBD1 matching 9 bases. The length of the CDR3 is 14 residues. V lost 5 bases and J lost 7; bases outside the gene matches: 6. Germline V gene data show CDR1 as SEHNR and CDR2 as FQNEAQ (reference sequence). The CDR3 sequence: CASSDTGQGQPQHF. The CDR3 region has the DNA TGTGCCAGCAGCGACACGGGACAGGGACAGCCCCAGCATTTT.

The chain recombines TRBV4-3 with TRBJ2-1; 7 positions match TRBD1. The V gene's germline CDR1 is LGHNA and CDR2 YSLEER. This CDR3 has 16 residues. V gave up 2 bases and J gave up 5 bases; unmatched junction bases: 9. This chain's CDR3 is CASSQQRTGTDNEQFF. The CDR3 DNA follows: TGCGCCAGCAGCCAACAGCGAACCGGGACAGACAATGAGCAGTTCTTC.

The chain joins TRBV12-3 or TRBV12-4 to TRBJ1-1; weak D call: TRBD1 (6 bases). The V end was cut by 3 bases, the J end by 0 bases, with 8 bases between. The CDR3 is made up of 14 amino acids. In DNA form, the CDR3 reads TGTGCCAGCAGTTTTCAGGGGATGAACACTGAAGCTTTCTTT. Amino acids: CASSFQGMNTEAFF.

This clonotype was seen at least ten times. The chain couples TRBV12-3 or TRBV12-4 to TRBJ1-5; maybe TRBD1 (5 bases). The CDR3 length is 14 residues. V was cut by 8 bases and J by 2 bases, with 13 bases left in between. The CDR3 loop reads CASSQGLGNQPQHF. CDR3 coding DNA: TGTGCCAGCTCCCAGGGCCTGGGCAATCAGCCCCAGCATTTT.

The chain is built from TRBV27 and TRBJ1-2; D unclear. This CDR3 has 14 residues. CDR1 is MNHEY, CDR2 SMNVEV, per germline (reference sequence). V dropped 4 bases and J dropped 0 bases, with 9 bases sitting between them. CDR3 in amino acids: CASSSYASNYGYTF. The CDR3 region has the DNA TGTGCCAGCAGTTCCTATGCGTCTAACTATGGCTACACCTTC.